This T cell receptor (beta chain) was sequenced for a study of identical twins. The CDR3 runs to 15 residues. The ends were cut back, 7 bases at V and 5 bases at J, with 19 bases in the middle. Per germline, CDR1 SNHLY and CDR2 FYNNEI. Unique molecular identifiers were present on the cDNA, which also gained a universal primer site by template switching. In TCRdb, the 5' RACE reads were re-called with MiXCR into one record per CDR3 protein. The sample has 450,000 or so distinct CDR3 sequences, approximately 15% seen once; the top ten hold approximately 0.52%. This sample was also put to use in a study of yellow fever vaccine responses in identical twins.

This receptor was taken from a woman younger than 30 in good health. Source material: CD4+ T cells sorted from blood. This chain links TRBV2 with TRBJ2-3, with D possibly matching TRBD2 (5 bases). The CDR3 protein is CASTPLGGSRDTQYF. CDR3 coding DNA: TGTGCCAGCACTCCTCTTGGAGGTTCGAGAGATACGCAGTATTTT.